These 16 T cell receptor beta chains came from one sample sequenced in a study of identical twins. From the 5' RACE reads, TCRdb called clonotypes with MiXCR, one entry per CDR3 protein. Here the sample spans hundreds of thousands of distinct CDR3 sequences, approximately 18% being singletons. These data were also filed under a second study, of T cells expressing NK-cell markers.

The specimen sequenced was PBMCs. Source of these receptors: a woman under 30 in good health.

A few counts support this clonotype. V and J are TRBV20-1 and TRBJ2-1; 9 bases agree with TRBD1. Germline loops: CDR1 DFQATT, CDR2 SNEGSKA (reference sequence). Losses at the gene ends were 0 bases for V and 5 bases for J; bases not matched to a gene: 5. The CDR3 is 15 amino acids. The CDR3 DNA reads TGCAGTGCTAGAGATGGGACAGGGACCAACAATGAGCAGTTCTTC. It codes for CSARDGTGTNNEQFF.

The chain couples TRBV10-2 to TRBJ2-2; a weak D match, TRBD1 (6 bases). Trimming pared 4 bases from V and 3 bases from J, leaving 21 bases between. The germline V gene has CDR1 WSHSY and CDR2 SAAADI. This CDR3 contains 18 residues. CDR3 sequence: CASSAPLRGRQDTGELFF. The CDR3 bases are TGCGCCAGCAGTGCTCCCCTCCGAGGTAGACAGGACACCGGGGAGCTGTTTTTT.

The genes are TRBV6-5 and TRBJ1-1, with D unclear. Trimming left V 4 bases short and J 1 base short, with 13 bases between. Germline CDR1 reads MNHEY; CDR2 reads SVGAGI. This CDR3 spans 15 amino acids. CDR3 nucleotides: TGTGCCAGCAGTTTGTCCCCAAGCGGGAACACTGAAGCTTTCTTT. Translated: CASSLSPSGNTEAFF.

This clonotype turned up a few times. The gene calls are TRBV7-2 and TRBJ2-7, with TRBD2 matching 10 bases. Germline V gene lookup returns CDR1 SGHTA and CDR2 FQGNSA. The CDR3 extends over 15 amino acids. V lost 3 bases and J lost 5; bases outside the gene matches: 7. The CDR3 loop reads CASSLASGSPNEQYF. The DNA for the CDR3 is TGTGCCAGCAGCTTGGCTAGCGGGAGCCCCAACGAGCAGTACTTC.

The V call is TRBV12-3 or TRBV12-4, the J call TRBJ1-2; TRBD1 is a possible D gene (6 bases). There are 14 residues in the CDR3. V lost 7 bases to trimming and J lost 4 bases, with 16 bases between them. CDR3 DNA sequence: TGTGCCAGCAACCTTAGGACAGAAGTCTATGGCTACACCTTC. This translates into CASNLRTEVYGYTF.

A few counts support this clonotype. The rearrangement joins TRBV12-3 or TRBV12-4 to TRBJ2-7; D unresolved. V lost 8 bases to trimming and J lost 6 bases, with 17 bases between them. This CDR3 is built from 13 residues. For the CDR3, the DNA is TGTGCCAGCTGCATCTATAAGGGCGGCGAGCAGTACTTC. Translated, it gives CASCIYKGGEQYF.

This clonotype has more than one count but fewer than ten. CDR3 in DNA: TGTGCCACCAGGACTAGCGGGAGGGGTACGCAGTATTTT. Protein product: CATRTSGRGTQYF. The rearrangement joins TRBV12-3 or TRBV12-4 to TRBJ2-3; TRBD2 matches at 15 bases. This CDR3 region has 13 residues. With 10 bases clipped from V and 8 bases from J, the junction kept 4 bases outside the gene matches.

J is TRBJ1-6 and V is TRBV7-9, with D hard to call. Germline CDR1 SEHNR, CDR2 FQNEAQ (reference sequence). This CDR3 has 14 residues. V was clipped by 3 bases and J by 10 bases, with 13 bases between them. The CDR3 region is CASSFGLDVSPLHF. Here the CDR3 DNA reads TGTGCCAGCAGCTTCGGACTGGACGTCTCACCCCTCCACTTT.

This clonotype was detected only a few times. The CDR3 coding sequence is TGTGCCACCCGACAGGCTGGCTATGGCTACACCTTC. This codes for CATRQAGYGYTF. The V call is TRBV10-3, the J call TRBJ1-2; tentative D call: TRBD1 (6 bases). V lost 10 bases to trimming and J lost 4 bases, with 13 bases between them. The CDR3 has 12 amino acids. Germline V lookup: CDR1 ENHRY, CDR2 SYGVKD.

The genes are TRBV12-3 or TRBV12-4 and TRBJ1-1, with a tentative D call TRBD1 (6 bases). CDR3 length: 15 residues. Deletions cut 6 bases from V and 0 bases from J, with 14 bases between. The CDR3 loop reads CASRRSGGMNTEAFF. The CDR3 bases are TGTGCCAGCAGGCGTAGTGGGGGCATGAACACTGAAGCTTTCTTT.

The chain has TRBV11-2 and TRBJ2-7; 8 bases align to TRBD2. Looked up from germline, CDR1 is SGHAT and CDR2 is FQNNGV. The CDR3 sequence is 15 residues long. V dropped 2 bases and J dropped 6; count of bases not matched to a gene: 9. The CDR3 DNA is TGTGCCAGCAGCTTAATGACTAGCGAATTAATCGAGCAGTACTTC. Translated, it gives CASSLMTSELIEQYF.

The chain links TRBV9 to TRBJ2-5; 7 positions agree with TRBD2. The CDR3 length is 16 residues. With 0 bases clipped from V and 2 bases from J, the junction kept 7 bases outside the gene matches. Germline-derived CDR1 and CDR2 are SGDLS and YYNGEE. The CDR3 DNA reads TGTGCCAGCAGCGTAGGGGGGGGAAGGGTACAAGAGACCCAGTACTTC. It yields the protein CASSVGGGRVQETQYF.

This clonotype was observed many times. The chain joins TRBV15 to TRBJ2-4, with 10 bases matching TRBD2. The ends lost 5 bases at V and 5 bases at J; junction bases unmatched: 12. The germline V gene encodes CDR1 LNHNV and CDR2 YYDKDF (reference sequence). The CDR3 has 17 amino acids. CDR3 protein: CATSVSSGSYQENIQYF. The DNA of the CDR3 is TGTGCCACCAGCGTCTCTAGCGGGAGTTACCAGGAAAACATTCAGTACTTC.

This clonotype turned up a few times. V gene TRBV20-1 combines with J gene TRBJ2-7; 9 bases agree with TRBD1. V trimming: 5 bases; J trimming: 6 bases; junction bases outside the gene matches: 8. The CDR3 runs 13 residues. CDR1 is DFQATT, CDR2 SNEGSKA, per germline (reference sequence). The CDR3, as DNA: TGCAGTGCTCCGGACAGGGGAGGGGGCGAGCAGTACTTC. Its translation: CSAPDRGGGEQYF.

The chain couples TRBV20-1 to TRBJ2-7; no reliable D call. The CDR3 runs to 13 residues. Germline lookup yields CDR1 DFQATT and CDR2 SNEGSKA (reference sequence). V was shortened by 0 bases and J by 5 bases, with 11 bases between the two germline ends. CDR3 residues: CSARDRPYHEQYF. The DNA of the CDR3 is TGCAGTGCTAGAGATCGGCCGTATCACGAGCAGTACTTC.

The rearrangement links TRBV5-5 to TRBJ2-3; a possible D gene is TRBD2 (7 bases). The germline V gene has CDR1 SGHKS and CDR2 YYEKEE (reference sequence). This CDR3 is 16 amino acids long. With 0 bases removed from V and 5 bases from J, the gap between germline ends came to 16 bases. The CDR3 spells CASSLVRGGGIDTQYF. CDR3 DNA sequence: TGTGCCAGCAGCTTGGTTCGTGGCGGGGGCATAGATACGCAGTATTTT.